This T cell receptor beta chain comes out of a study of neurological immune-mediated disorders. Template-switch 5'RACE cDNA synthesis added a 10-nucleotide unique molecular identifier. TCRdb reprocessed the 5' RACE reads via MiXCR and lists one record per CDR3 protein. The top ten clones hold approximately 2.1% of a sample with about 30,000 distinct CDR3 sequences, 4.5% to 7% of them seen once. The sorted libraries were made from 1 million CD4+ or CD8+ T cells. This CDR3 region has 16 residues. V was clipped by 0 bases and J by 2 bases, with 10 bases between them. The germline V gene encodes CDR1 SGHTA and CDR2 FQGTGA. This clonotype was counted at least ten times.

This sequence joins TRBV7-3 and TRBJ2-2; no reliable D call. This clonotype was obtained from a woman in her forties or fifties in good health. The specimen was CD4+ T cells from blood. CDR3 DNA sequence: TGTGCCAGCAGCTTAACGTTTCATAGTAACACCGGGGAGCTGTTTTTT. This translates into CASSLTFHSNTGELFF.